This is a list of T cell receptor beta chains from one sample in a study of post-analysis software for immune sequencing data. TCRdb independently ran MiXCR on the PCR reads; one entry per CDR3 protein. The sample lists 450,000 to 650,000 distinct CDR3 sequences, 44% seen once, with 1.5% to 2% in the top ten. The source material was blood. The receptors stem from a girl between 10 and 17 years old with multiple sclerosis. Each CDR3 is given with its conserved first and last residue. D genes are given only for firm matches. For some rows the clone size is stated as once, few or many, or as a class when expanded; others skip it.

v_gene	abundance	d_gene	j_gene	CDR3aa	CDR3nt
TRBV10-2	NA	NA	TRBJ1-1	CASSETHTEAFF	TGCGCCAGCAGTGAGACCCACACTGAAGCTTTCTTT
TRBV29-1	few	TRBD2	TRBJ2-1	CSVAGTSGGKGYNEQFF	TGCAGCGTCGCTGGGACTAGCGGGGGCAAAGGGTACAATGAGCAGTTCTTC
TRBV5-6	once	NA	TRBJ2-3	CASSRWSWRRTDTQYF	TGTGCCAGCAGCCGATGGTCGTGGCGGCGCACAGATACGCAGTATTTT
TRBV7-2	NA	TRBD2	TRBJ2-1	CASSQGLAGGSIEQFF	TGTGCCAGCAGCCAAGGACTAGCGGGGGGGTCGATTGAGCAGTTCTTC
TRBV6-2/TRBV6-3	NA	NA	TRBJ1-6	CASSYSILEHSPLHF	TGTGCCAGCAGTTACTCGATACTCGAGCATTCACCCCTCCACTTT
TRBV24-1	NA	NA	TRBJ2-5	CATSEPRDAHQETQYF	TGTGCCACCAGTGAACCGCGGGACGCCCACCAAGAGACCCAGTACTTC
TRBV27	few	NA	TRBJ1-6	CASSLPRGRLNNSPLHF	TGTGCCAGCAGTTTACCCAGGGGCAGACTCAATAATTCACCCCTCCACTTT
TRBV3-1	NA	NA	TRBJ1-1	CASSFRSATTEAFF	TGTGCCAGCAGCTTTAGGAGTGCAACCACTGAAGCTTTCTTT
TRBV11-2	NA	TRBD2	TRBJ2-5	CASSLSGRLGETQYF	TGTGCCAGCAGCTTAAGCGGGAGACTTGGTGAGACCCAGTACTTC
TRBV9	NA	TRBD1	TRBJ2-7	CASSASVGQGDEQYF	TGTGCCAGCAGCGCCTCAGTGGGACAGGGTGACGAGCAGTACTTC